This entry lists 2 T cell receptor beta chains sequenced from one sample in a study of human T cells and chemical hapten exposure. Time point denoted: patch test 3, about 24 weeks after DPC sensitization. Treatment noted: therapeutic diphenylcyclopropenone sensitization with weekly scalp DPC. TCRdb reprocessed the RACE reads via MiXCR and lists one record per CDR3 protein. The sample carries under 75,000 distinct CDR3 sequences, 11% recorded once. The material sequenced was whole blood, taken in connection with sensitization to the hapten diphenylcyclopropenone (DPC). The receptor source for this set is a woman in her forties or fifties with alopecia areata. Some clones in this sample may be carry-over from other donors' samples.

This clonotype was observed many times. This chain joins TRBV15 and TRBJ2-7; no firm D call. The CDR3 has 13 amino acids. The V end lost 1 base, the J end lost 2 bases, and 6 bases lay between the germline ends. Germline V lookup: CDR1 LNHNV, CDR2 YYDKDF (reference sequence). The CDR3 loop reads CATSRGSTYEQYF. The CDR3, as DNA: TGTGCCACCAGCAGAGGGTCCACCTACGAGCAGTACTTC. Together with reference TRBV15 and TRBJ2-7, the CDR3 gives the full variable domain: DAMVIQNPRYQVTQFGKPVTLSCSQTLNHNVMYWYQQKSSQAPKLLFHYYDKDFNNEADTPDNFQSRRPNTSFCFLDIRSPGLGDTAMYLCATSRGSTYEQYFGPGTRLTVT.

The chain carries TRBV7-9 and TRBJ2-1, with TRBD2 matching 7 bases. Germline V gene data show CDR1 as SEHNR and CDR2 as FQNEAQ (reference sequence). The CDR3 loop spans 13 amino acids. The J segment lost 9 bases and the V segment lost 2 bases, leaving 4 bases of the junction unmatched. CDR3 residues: CASSLPGGGEQFF. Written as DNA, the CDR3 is TGTGCCAGCAGCTTACCGGGAGGAGGTGAGCAGTTCTTC.